This T cell receptor beta chain was captured by sequencing in a study of control samples from healthy donors and cancer patients. TCRdb's copy holds only in-frame clones and misses some; the assay was immunoSEQ multiplex PCR. This sample carries some 120,000 clones, 70% to 90% of them seen once, and the ten largest clones take 2.9%. The sample comprised blood. This TCR came from a man aged 55-75 years in good health.

The CDR3: CASSSSDYGYTF. The CDR3, as DNA: TGTGCCAGCAGCTCGAGTGACTATGGCTACACCTTC. The V call is TRBV5-6, the J call TRBJ1-2; D not resolved. CDR3 length: 12 amino acids. V gave up 3 bases and J gave up 3 bases, with 6 bases separating them. Germline CDR1 and CDR2: SGHDT and YYEEEE. Variable domain in full (rest from reference TRBV5-6 and TRBJ1-2): DAGVTQSPTHLIKTRGQQVTLRCSPKSGHDTVSWYQQALGQGPQFIFQYYEEEERQRGNFPDRFSGHQFPNYSSELNVNALLLGDSALYLCASSSSDYGYTFGSGTRLTVV.